This TCR beta chain derives from a study of T cell responses to AZD1222 COVID-19 vaccine. As for the study in general: Investigators merged groups given second doses at roughly 4 or roughly 12 weeks. Points from the study as a whole: Clonal diversity was possibly underestimated, and white British individuals and females predominated among donors.

The length of the CDR3 is 12 residues. In regard to this clone: Its matching antigen is unknown.

Sequencing used immunoSEQ multiplex PCR; TCRdb keeps in-frame clones, though not all of them. Of about 150,000 clones in the sample, 75% to 95% were seen once. This sequence joins TRBV12-2 and TRBJ2-7. TRBV12-2 represents a pseudogene. Here the sequenced sample was peripheral blood, taken on day 0 of AZD1222 vaccination. This TCR derives from an adult in good health. In DNA form, the CDR3 reads TGTGCAAGTCGCCGCAGGAGATACGAGCAGTACTTC. It encodes CASRRRRYEQYF.